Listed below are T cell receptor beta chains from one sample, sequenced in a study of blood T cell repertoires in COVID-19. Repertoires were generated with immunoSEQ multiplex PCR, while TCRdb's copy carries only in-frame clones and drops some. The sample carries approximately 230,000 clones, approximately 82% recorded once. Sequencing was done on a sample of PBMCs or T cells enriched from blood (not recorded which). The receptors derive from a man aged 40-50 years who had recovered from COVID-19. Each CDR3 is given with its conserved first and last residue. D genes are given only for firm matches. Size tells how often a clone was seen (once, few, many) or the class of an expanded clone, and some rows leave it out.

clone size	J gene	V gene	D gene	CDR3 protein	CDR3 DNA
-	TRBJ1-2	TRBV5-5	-	CASSLVAGMANGYTF	TGTGCCAGCAGCTTGGTTGCGGGAATGGCCAATGGCTACACCTTC
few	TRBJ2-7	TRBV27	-	CASSLSSRVPYEQYF	TGTGCCAGCAGTTTATCTTCCCGGGTCCCCTACGAGCAGTACTTC
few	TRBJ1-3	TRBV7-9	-	CASSRGDFSGNTIYF	TGTGCCAGCAGCAGAGGCGATTTCTCTGGAAACACCATATATTTT
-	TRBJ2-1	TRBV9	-	CASSVAGSTYNEQFF	TGTGCCAGCAGCGTTGCCGGGAGCACCTACAATGAGCAGTTCTTC
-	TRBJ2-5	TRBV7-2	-	CASSRTAQETQYF	TGTGCCAGCAGCCGGACAGCCCAAGAGACCCAGTACTTC
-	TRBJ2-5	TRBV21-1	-	CASLAEETQYF	TGTGCCAGCTTGGCGGAAGAGACCCAGTACTTC
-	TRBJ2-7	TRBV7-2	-	CASSLVQGYLYEQYF	TGTGCCAGCAGCTTAGTCCAGGGGTACCTCTACGAGCAGTACTTC
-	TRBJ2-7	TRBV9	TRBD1	CASSVGTGAYEQYF	TGTGCCAGCAGCGTCGGGACAGGGGCCTACGAGCAGTACTTC
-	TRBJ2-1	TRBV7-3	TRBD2	CATSSGRESEQFF	TGTGCCACCTCTAGCGGGAGGGAGAGTGAGCAGTTCTTC
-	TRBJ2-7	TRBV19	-	CASSTSATSYEQYF	TGTGCCAGTAGTACTAGCGCCACCTCCTACGAGCAGTACTTC
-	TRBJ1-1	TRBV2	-	CASQTGRDTEAFF	TGTGCCAGCCAGACAGGAAGGGACACTGAAGCTTTCTTT
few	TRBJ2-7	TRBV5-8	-	CASSFEPAGSEQYF	TGTGCCAGCAGCTTTGAGCCCGCGGGGTCTGAGCAGTACTTC
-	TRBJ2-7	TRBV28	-	CASSLDWGGEQYF	TGTGCCAGCAGTTTAGATTGGGGCGGCGAGCAGTACTTC
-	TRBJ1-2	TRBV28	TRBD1	CASTRTQGSGYTF	TGTGCCAGCACCCGAACACAGGGGTCTGGCTACACCTTC
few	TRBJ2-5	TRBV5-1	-	CASGVQGPWETQYF	TGCGCCAGCGGCGTGCAGGGGCCGTGGGAAACCCAGTACTTC
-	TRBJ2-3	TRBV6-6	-	CASSYRLGHGTDTQYF	TGTGCCAGCAGTTACCGACTAGGTCACGGCACAGATACGCAGTATTTT
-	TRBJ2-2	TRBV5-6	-	CASSLLATYTGELFF	TGTGCCAGCAGCTTGCTAGCGACCTATACCGGGGAGCTGTTTTTT
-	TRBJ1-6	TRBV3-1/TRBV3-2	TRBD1	CASSQDLGQASPLHF	TGTGCCAGCAGCCAAGATCTGGGACAGGCGTCACCCCTCCACTTT
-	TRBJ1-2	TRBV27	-	CASSIPQTVADYTF	TGTGCCAGCAGTATACCCCAGACAGTGGCCGACTACACCTTC
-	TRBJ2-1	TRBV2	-	CASSESGGSYNEQFF	TGTGCCAGCAGTGAATCCGGAGGATCCTACAATGAGCAGTTCTTC
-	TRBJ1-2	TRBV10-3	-	CAISGNEGYGYTF	TGTGCCATCAGTGGTAACGAGGGCTATGGCTACACCTTC
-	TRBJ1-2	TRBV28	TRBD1	CASRPDRGRNYGYTF	TGTGCCAGCAGACCCGACAGGGGGCGTAACTATGGCTACACCTTC
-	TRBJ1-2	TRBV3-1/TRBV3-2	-	CASSPSPRVGYTF	TGTGCCAGCAGCCCTTCACCTCGAGTCGGCTACACCTTC
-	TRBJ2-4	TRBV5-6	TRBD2	CASSLGGGGRNIQYF	TGTGCCAGCAGCTTGGGCGGGGGGGGACGAAACATTCAGTACTTC
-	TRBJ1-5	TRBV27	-	CASSLEKEDNQPQHF	TGTGCCAGCAGTCTAGAAAAAGAGGACAATCAGCCCCAGCATTTT
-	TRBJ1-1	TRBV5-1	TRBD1	CASSLGDSPEAFF	TGCGCCAGCAGCTTGGGGGACAGTCCTGAAGCTTTCTTT
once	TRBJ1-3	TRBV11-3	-	CASSSQDSSNTIYF	TGTGCCAGCAGCTCCCAGGACAGCTCAAACACCATATATTTT
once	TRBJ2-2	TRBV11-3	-	CASSLAGAAGELFF	TGTGCCAGCAGCTTAGCGGGTGCGGCCGGGGAGCTGTTTTTT
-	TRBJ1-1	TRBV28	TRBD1	CASRVRDRGVEAFF	TGTGCCAGCAGGGTACGGGACAGGGGGGTTGAAGCTTTCTTT
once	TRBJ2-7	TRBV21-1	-	CASSKKDWERSEQYF	TGTGCCAGCAGCAAAAAGGACTGGGAACGAAGCGAGCAGTACTTC
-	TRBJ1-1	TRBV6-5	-	CASSPLAGIAEAFF	TGTGCCAGCAGCCCATTAGCAGGGATCGCTGAAGCTTTCTTT
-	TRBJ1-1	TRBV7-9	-	CASSLGAAPGNTEAFF	TGTGCCAGCAGCTTAGGGGCAGCCCCCGGGAACACTGAAGCTTTCTTT
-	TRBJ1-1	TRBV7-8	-	CASSLETANTEAFF	TGTGCCAGCAGCCTAGAGACAGCGAACACTGAAGCTTTCTTT
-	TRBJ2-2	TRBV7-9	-	CASSSRTGELFF	TGTGCCAGCAGCTCTAGGACCGGGGAGCTGTTTTTT
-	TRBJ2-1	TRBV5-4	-	CASSSAQTRKFF	TGTGCCAGCAGCTCCGCCCAGACTAGGAAGTTCTTC
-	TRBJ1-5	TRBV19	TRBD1	CATRGQGSFNQPQHF	TGTGCCACCCGGGGACAGGGGAGCTTCAATCAGCCCCAGCATTTT
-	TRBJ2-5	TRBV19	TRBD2	CASSTELAGGRETQYF	TGTGCCAGTAGTACGGAACTAGCGGGGGGGCGAGAGACCCAGTACTTC
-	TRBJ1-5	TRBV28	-	CASRGHLSNQPQHF	TGTGCCAGCAGGGGACACCTGAGCAATCAGCCCCAGCATTTT
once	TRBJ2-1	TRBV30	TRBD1	CAWSAKGGWEQFF	TGTGCCTGGAGTGCCAAAGGGGGCTGGGAGCAGTTCTTC
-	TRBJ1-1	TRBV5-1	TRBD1	CASSGTGYRGTEAFF	TGCGCCAGCAGCGGGACAGGGTACAGAGGGACTGAAGCTTTCTTT
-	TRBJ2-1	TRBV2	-	CASRDRTKSYNEQFF	TGTGCCAGCCGAGACAGGACAAAGTCCTACAATGAGCAGTTCTTC
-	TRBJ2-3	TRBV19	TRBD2	CASSRTGITMGLAGDRTDTQYF	TGTGCCAGTAGCCGGACAGGGATCACAATGGGACTAGCGGGAGATCGCACAGATACGCAGTATTTT
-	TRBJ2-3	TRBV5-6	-	CASSLAAEGTDTQYF	TGTGCCAGCAGCTTGGCCGCGGAGGGCACAGATACGCAGTATTTT
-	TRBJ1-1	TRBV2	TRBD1	CASSRSGQGWSTEAFF	TGTGCCAGCAGCCGATCGGGACAGGGGTGGAGCACTGAAGCTTTCTTT
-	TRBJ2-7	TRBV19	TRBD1	CASSIVQGSSYEQYF	TGTGCCAGTAGTATAGTACAGGGGAGCTCCTACGAGCAGTACTTC
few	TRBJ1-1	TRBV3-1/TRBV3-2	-	CASSQGGGYTEAFF	TGTGCCAGCAGCCAAGGGGGGGGCTACACTGAAGCTTTCTTT
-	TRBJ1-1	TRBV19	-	CASSTRVLNTEAFF	TGTGCCAGTAGTACCCGGGTCCTCAACACTGAAGCTTTCTTT
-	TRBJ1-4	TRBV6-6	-	CASSYSLGVMEKLFF	TGTGCCAGCAGTTACTCCCTCGGGGTGATGGAAAAACTGTTTTTT
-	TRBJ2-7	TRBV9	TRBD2	CASSVSGRGYEQYF	TGTGCCAGCAGCGTGAGCGGGAGAGGTTACGAGCAGTACTTC
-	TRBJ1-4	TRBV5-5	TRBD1	CASSTGDRVWEKLFF	TGTGCCAGCAGCACAGGCGACAGGGTTTGGGAAAAACTGTTTTTT
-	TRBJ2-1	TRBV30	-	CAWSASPARVAFF	TGTGCCTGGAGTGCCTCCCCGGCCAGGGTGGCGTTCTTC
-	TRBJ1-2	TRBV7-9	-	CASSLGSGYTF	TGTGCCAGCAGCTTAGGGAGCGGCTACACCTTC
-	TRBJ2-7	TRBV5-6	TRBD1	CASSLAAGGQREQYF	TGTGCCAGCAGCTTGGCGGCAGGGGGCCAGAGGGAGCAGTACTTC
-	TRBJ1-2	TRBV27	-	CASSQGYGYTF	TGTGCCAGCAGCCAGGGCTATGGCTACACCTTC
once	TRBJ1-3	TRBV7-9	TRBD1	CASRDPTGGPGNTIYF	TGTGCCAGCAGGGACCCCACAGGGGGCCCAGGAAACACCATATATTTT
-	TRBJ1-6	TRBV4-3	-	CASSQVVSGNSPLHF	TGCGCCAGCAGCCAAGTCGTCAGCGGTAATTCACCCCTCCACTTT
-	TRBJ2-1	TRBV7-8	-	CASSFPQGRLRDEQFF	TGTGCCAGCAGCTTTCCCCAGGGGCGGTTGAGGGATGAGCAGTTCTTC
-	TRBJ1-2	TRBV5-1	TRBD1	CASSSRQGENGYTF	TGCGCCAGCAGCTCCCGACAGGGGGAGAATGGCTACACCTTC
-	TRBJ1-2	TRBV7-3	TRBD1	CASSSGQGMGGYTF	TGTGCCAGCAGCTCGGGACAGGGGATGGGAGGCTACACCTTC
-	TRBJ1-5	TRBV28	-	CASTTPSGRYSNQPQHF	TGTGCCAGCACCACCCCCTCAGGCCGATATAGCAATCAGCCCCAGCATTTT